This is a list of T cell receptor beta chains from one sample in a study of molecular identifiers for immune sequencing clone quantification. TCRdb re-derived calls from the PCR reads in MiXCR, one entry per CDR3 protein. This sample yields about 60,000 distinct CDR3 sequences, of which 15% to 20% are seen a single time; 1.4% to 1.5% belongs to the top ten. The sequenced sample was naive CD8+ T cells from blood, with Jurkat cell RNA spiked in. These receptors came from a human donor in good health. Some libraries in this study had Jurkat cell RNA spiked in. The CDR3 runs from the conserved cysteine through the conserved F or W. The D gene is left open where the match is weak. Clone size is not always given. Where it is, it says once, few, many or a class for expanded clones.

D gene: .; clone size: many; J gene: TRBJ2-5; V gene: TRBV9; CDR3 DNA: TGTGCCAGCAGCGTAGCGACTAGTGCAGACCAAGAGACCCAGTACTTC; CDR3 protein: CASSVATSADQETQYF
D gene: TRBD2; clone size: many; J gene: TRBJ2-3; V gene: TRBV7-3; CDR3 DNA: TGTGCCAGCAGCATTATAGCGGGAGGGATAAATACGCAGTATTTT; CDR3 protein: CASSIIAGGINTQYF
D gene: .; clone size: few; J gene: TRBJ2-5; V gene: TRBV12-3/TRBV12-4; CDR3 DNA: TGTGCCAGCAGTTTATCCGGGGACCAAGAGACCCAGTACTTC; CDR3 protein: CASSLSGDQETQYF
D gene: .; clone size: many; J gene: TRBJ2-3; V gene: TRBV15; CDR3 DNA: TGTGCCACCAGCAGAGCGCTAGACACAGATACGCAGTATTTT; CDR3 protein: CATSRALDTDTQYF
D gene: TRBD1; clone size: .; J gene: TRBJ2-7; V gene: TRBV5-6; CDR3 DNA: TGTGCCAGCAGCTTGACAGGGGGTGACTCCTACGAGCAGTACTTC; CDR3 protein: CASSLTGGDSYEQYF
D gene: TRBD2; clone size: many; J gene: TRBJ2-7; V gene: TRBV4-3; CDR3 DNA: TGCGCCAGCAGCCAAGTAAATAGCGGGAACTACGAGCAGTACTTC; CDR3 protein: CASSQVNSGNYEQYF
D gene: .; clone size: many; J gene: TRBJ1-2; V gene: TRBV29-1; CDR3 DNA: TGCAGCGTTCTCAACAGGGCGAAAGCTAACTATGGCTACACCTTC; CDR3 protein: CSVLNRAKANYGYTF
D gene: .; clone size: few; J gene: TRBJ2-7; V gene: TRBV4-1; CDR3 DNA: TGCGCCAGCAGCCACCCCAACTACGAGCAGTACTTC; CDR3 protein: CASSHPNYEQYF
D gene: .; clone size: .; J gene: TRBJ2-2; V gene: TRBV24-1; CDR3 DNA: TGTGCCACCAGTGATTTTGTCCAGGGGAACACCGAGGAGCTGTTTTTT; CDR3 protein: CATSDFVQGNTEELFF
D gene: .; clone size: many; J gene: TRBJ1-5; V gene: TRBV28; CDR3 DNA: TGTGCCAGCTGGGGAGGGGGCAATCAGCCCCAGCATTTT; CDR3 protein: CASWGGGNQPQHF
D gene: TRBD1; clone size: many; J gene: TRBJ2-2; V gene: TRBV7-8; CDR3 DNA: TGTGCCACCATCGGGGACAGAAACACCGGGGAGCTGTTTTTT; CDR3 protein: CATIGDRNTGELFF
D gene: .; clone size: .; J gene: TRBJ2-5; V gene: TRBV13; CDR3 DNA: TGTGCCAGCAGCTTAGGTATGATGGCGGAGACCCAGTACTTC; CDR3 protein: CASSLGMMAETQYF
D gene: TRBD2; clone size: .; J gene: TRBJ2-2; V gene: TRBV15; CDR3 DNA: TGTGCCACCACGACTAGCGACAACGGGGAGCTGTTTTTT; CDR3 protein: CATTTSDNGELFF
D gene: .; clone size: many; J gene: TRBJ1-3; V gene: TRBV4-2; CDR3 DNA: TGTGCCAGCAGCCAAGAGTCGGGCCGCATCTCTGGAAACACCATATATTTT; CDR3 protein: CASSQESGRISGNTIYF
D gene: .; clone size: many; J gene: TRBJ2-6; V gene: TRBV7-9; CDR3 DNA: TGTGCCAGCAGCTTAGCGGACCGGGAAGTCTCTGGGGCCAACGTCCTGACTTTC; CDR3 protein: CASSLADREVSGANVLTF
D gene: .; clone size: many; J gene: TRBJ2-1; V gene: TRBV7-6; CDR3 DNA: TGTGCCAGCAGCTTAGTTGTCGATCCCCTCTACAATGAGCAGTTCTTC; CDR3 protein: CASSLVVDPLYNEQFF
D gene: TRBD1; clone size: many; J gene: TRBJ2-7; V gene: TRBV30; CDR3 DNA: TGTGCCTGGAGTCTCCGGGACAGCCCCTACGAGCAGTACTTC; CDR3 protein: CAWSLRDSPYEQYF
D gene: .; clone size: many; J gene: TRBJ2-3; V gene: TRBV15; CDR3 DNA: TGTGCCACCAGCAAGAGAGGACTCCTGTTCTCTAGCACAGATACGCAGTATTTT; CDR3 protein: CATSKRGLLFSSTDTQYF
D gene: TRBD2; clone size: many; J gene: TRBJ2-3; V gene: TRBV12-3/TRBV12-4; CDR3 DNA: TGTGCCAGCAGTTTATCCTCGTTGGGACTAGCGTACACAGATACGCAGTATTTT; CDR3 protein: CASSLSSLGLAYTDTQYF
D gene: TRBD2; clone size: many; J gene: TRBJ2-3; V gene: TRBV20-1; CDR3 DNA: TGCAGTGCTAGAGATTACTCTGCTGGGGTCCGATACACTGAGGCGGGAGGGCCCGGAGATACGCAGTATTTT; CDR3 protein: CSARDYSAGVRYTEAGGPGDTQYF
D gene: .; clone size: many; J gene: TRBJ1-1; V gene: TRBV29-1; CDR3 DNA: TGCAGCGTTTCAAGTGACAGTAGGGGAGTACGAACTGAAGCTTTCTTT; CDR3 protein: CSVSSDSRGVRTEAFF
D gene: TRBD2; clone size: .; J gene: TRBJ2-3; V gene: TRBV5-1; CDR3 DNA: TGCGCCAGCAGTAACCCGGGACTAGCGGGAGAGCGTCTGGCAGATACGCAGTATTTT; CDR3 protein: CASSNPGLAGERLADTQYF
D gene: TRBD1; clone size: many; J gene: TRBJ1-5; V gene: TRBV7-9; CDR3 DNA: TGTGCCAGCAGCCTCGGACAGGGCGACCAGCCCCAGCATTTT; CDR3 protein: CASSLGQGDQPQHF
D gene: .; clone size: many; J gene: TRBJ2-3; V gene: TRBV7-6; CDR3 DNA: TGTGCCAGCAGCTTAGGCGGAGGGAGCGCAGATACGCAGTATTTT; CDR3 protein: CASSLGGGSADTQYF
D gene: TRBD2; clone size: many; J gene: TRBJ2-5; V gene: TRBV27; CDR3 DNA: TGTGCCAGCAGTCCTCTAGCGGAGGAGAGTGAGACCCAGTACTTC; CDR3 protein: CASSPLAEESETQYF
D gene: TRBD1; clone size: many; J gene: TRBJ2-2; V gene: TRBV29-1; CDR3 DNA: TGCAGCGTTCTACAGGGGGCGCGTCCCGGGGAGCTGTTTTTT; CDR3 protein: CSVLQGARPGELFF
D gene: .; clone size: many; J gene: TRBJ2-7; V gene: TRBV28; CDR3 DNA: TGTGCCAGCAGTCCCGACAACTACGAGCAGTACTTC; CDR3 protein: CASSPDNYEQYF
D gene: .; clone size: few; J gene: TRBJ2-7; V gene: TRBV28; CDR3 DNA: TGTGCCAGCAGTTCGCCCTACCTCCACGAGCAGTACTTC; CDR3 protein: CASSSPYLHEQYF
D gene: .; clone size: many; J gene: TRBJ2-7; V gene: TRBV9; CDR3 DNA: TGTGCCAGCAGCCCCTCCGTAGCCTACGAGCAGTACTTC; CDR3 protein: CASSPSVAYEQYF
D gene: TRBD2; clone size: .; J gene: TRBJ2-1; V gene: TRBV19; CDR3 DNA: TGTGCCAGTAGTATCGTAGCGGGAGGGCCCCGGGAGCAGTTCTTC; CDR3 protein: CASSIVAGGPREQFF
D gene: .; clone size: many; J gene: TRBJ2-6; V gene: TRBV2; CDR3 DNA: TGTGCCAGCTCCGGGGGCTCTGGGGCCAACGTCCTGACTTTC; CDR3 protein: CASSGGSGANVLTF
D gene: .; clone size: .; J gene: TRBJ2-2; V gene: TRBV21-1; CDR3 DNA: TGTGCCAGCAGCAAAGGTTACCCGTTCGCCGGGGAGCTGTTTTTT; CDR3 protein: CASSKGYPFAGELFF
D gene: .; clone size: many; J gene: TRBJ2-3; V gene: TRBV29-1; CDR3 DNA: TGCAGCGTTGGGTCGGGGCAGGCGGCTAGCACAGATACGCAGTATTTT; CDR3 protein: CSVGSGQAASTDTQYF
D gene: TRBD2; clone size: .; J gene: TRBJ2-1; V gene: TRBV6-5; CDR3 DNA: TGTGCCAGCGGCCTAGCGGGAGCTTTTGGCTCCTACAATGAGCAGTTCTTC; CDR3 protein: CASGLAGAFGSYNEQFF
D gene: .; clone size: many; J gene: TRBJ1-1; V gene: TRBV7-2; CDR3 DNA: TGTGCCAGCAGCTTTTGGGGGGGCTCGGGCACTGAAGCTTTCTTT; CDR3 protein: CASSFWGGSGTEAFF
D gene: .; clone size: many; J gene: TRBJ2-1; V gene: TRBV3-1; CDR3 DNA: TGTGCCAGCACAGACTCGAGCTCCTACAATGAGCAGTTCTTC; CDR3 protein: CASTDSSSYNEQFF
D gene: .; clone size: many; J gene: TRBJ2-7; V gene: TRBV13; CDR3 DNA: TGTGCCAGCAGCTTAGGGGACTTAGAATCCTACGAGCAGTACTTC; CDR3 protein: CASSLGDLESYEQYF
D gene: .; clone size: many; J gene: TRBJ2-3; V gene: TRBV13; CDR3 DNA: TGTGCCAGCAGCCTATGGCGCACAGATACGCAGTATTTT; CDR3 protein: CASSLWRTDTQYF
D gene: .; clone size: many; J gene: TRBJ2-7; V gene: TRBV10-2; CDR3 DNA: TGCGCCAGCAGTGATTGGGGCGAGCAGTACTTC; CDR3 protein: CASSDWGEQYF
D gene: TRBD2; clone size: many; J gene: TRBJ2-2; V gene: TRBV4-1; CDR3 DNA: TGCGCCAGCAGCCAAAACGAGGCGGGAGTCCGGGCCGGGGAGCTGTTTTTT; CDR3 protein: CASSQNEAGVRAGELFF
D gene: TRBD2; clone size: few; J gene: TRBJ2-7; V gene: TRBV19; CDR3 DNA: TGTGCCAGTAGTGCCCCGAGCGGGGAGTACGGGCAGTACTTC; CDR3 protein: CASSAPSGEYGQYF
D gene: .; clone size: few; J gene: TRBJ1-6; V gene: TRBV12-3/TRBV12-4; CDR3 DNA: TGTGCCAGCAGTTTTATGGACACGGATAATTCACCCCTCCACTTT; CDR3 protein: CASSFMDTDNSPLHF
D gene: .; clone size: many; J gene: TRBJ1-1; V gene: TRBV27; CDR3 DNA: TGTGCCAGCAGTTTCCAGGACGGGACTGAAGCTTTCTTT; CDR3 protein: CASSFQDGTEAFF
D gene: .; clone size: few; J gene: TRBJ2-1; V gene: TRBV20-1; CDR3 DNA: TGCAGTGCTAGAGACCCGGGACTGAACTACAATGAGCAGTTCTTC; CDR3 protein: CSARDPGLNYNEQFF
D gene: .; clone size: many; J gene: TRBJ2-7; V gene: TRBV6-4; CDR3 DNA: TGTGCCAGCTGCAGGGGCCCGACCTACGAGCAGTACTTC; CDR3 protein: CASCRGPTYEQYF
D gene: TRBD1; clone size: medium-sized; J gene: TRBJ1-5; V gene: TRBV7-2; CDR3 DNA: TGTGCCAGCAGCCCACGACAGGGATGGAATCAGCCCCAGCATTTT; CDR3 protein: CASSPRQGWNQPQHF
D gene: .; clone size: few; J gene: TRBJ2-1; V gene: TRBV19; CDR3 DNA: TGTGCCAGTAGCATCACAACTTGGGCTAATGAGCAGTTCTTC; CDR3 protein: CASSITTWANEQFF
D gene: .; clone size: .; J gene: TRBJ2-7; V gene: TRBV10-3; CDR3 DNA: TGTGCCATCAGTGGGGGGGGCAGCGGAAGCTCCTACGAGCAGTACTTC; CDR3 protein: CAISGGGSGSSYEQYF
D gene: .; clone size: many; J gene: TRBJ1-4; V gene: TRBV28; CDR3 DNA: TGTGCCAGCAGTTTCCCATACACCCTCAGGGAGGAAAAACTGTTTTTT; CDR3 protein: CASSFPYTLREEKLFF
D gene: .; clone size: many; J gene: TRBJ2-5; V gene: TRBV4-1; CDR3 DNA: TGCGCCAGCAGCCAAGGACAGTTGCAAGAGACCCAGTACTTC; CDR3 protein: CASSQGQLQETQYF
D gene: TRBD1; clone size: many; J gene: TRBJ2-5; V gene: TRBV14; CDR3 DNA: TGTGCCAGCAGCCCCCGGACAGGGGCCCAAGAGACCCAGTACTTC; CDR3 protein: CASSPRTGAQETQYF
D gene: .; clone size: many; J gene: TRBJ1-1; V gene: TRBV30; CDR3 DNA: TGTGCCTGGAGGAAAAACACTGAAGCTTTCTTT; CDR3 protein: CAWRKNTEAFF
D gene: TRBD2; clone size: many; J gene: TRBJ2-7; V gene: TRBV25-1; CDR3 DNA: TGTGCCAGCAGTGACGGAGCGGGAGCGCTCTCCTACGAGCAGTACTTC; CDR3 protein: CASSDGAGALSYEQYF